The 16 T cell receptor beta chains below come from one sample, sequenced in a study of blood T cell repertoires in COVID-19. Clones were sequenced by immunoSEQ multiplex PCR, and TCRdb holds only the in-frame ones, with some missing. Counted here are 160,000 or so clones, more than 75% occurring once; the ten biggest clones make up 4.5% to 7.5%. Sample: PBMCs or T cells enriched from blood (not recorded which). Receptor source: a man between 35 and 55 years old who had recovered from COVID-19.

This chain links TRBV10-3 with TRBJ1-2, with a weak D call TRBD1 (5 bases). V was cut by 2 bases and J by 7 bases, with 17 bases left in between. This CDR3 region has 15 residues. Germline V lookup: CDR1 ENHRY, CDR2 SYGVKD. The CDR3 nucleotides read TGTGCCATCAGTGAGGGAATCGACAGCGTGGGTGGCTACACCTTC. It yields the protein CAISEGIDSVGGYTF.

In DNA form, the CDR3 reads TGTGCCTGGGGAAGGGACAGGGGAGATTTGTGGGATTCACCCCTCCACTTT. It translates to CAWGRDRGDLWDSPLHF. This chain joins TRBV30 and TRBJ1-6, with 10 bases identical to TRBD1. The V gene end was trimmed by 5 bases and the J gene end by 8 bases; junction bases not matched to a gene: 15. The CDR3 runs 17 residues. Germline V gene data show CDR1 as GTSNPN and CDR2 as SVGIG (reference sequence).

J is TRBJ2-1 and V is TRBV4-1; D might be TRBD2 (5 bases). Germline V lookup: CDR1 MGHRA, CDR2 YSYEKL. The V end was cut by 5 bases, the J end by 0 bases, with 14 bases between. This CDR3 is built from 16 residues. The CDR3 DNA sequence: TGCGCCAGCAGCAGTGCCCGGGGAGACTCCTACAATGAGCAGTTCTTC. Its protein is CASSSARGDSYNEQFF.

V usage is TRBV30 and J usage is TRBJ1-6; 7 bases map to TRBD1. J was trimmed by 10 bases and V by 0 bases; bases with no gene match: 15. The CDR3 runs to 17 residues. Germline assignment: CDR1 GTSNPN and CDR2 SVGIG (reference sequence). CDR3 region: CAWSVQRRAGGSSPLHF. The CDR3 nucleotides read TGTGCCTGGAGTGTACAAAGAAGGGCAGGGGGGAGCTCACCCCTCCACTTT.

The chain is built from TRBV10-2 and TRBJ2-5; 8 bases align to TRBD2. V trimming: 4 bases; J trimming: 7 bases; junction bases outside the gene matches: 8. The CDR3 is 14 amino acids. Germline CDR1 and CDR2: WSHSY and SAAADI. CDR3 nucleotide sequence: TGCGCCAGCAGTGGTCCGGGGGGGGTTGGGACCCAGTACTTC. This translates into CASSGPGGVGTQYF.

The chain couples TRBV10-3 to TRBJ2-2; TRBD2 agrees at 7 bases. CDR1 is ENHRY and CDR2 is SYGVKD in the germline V gene. The CDR3 is made up of 16 amino acids. J lost 0 bases, V lost 3 bases, and 4 bases had no gene match. The CDR3 DNA reads TGTGCCATCAGTGAACAGCGGGGCACGAACACCGGGGAGCTGTTTTTT. It codes for CAISEQRGTNTGELFF.

The V and J genes are TRBV19 and TRBJ1-3, with 11 bases matching TRBD1. CDR3 length equals 16 residues. V was pared by 1 base and J by 6 bases, with 5 bases of the junction left unmatched. The germline V gene encodes CDR1 LNHDA and CDR2 SQIVND (reference sequence). CDR3 amino acids: CASSIAPGQGENTIYF. As DNA, the CDR3 is TGTGCCAGTAGTATAGCACCGGGACAGGGGGAAAACACCATATATTTT.

The chain joins TRBV11-2 to TRBJ2-5; 9 positions match TRBD1. The V segment lost 7 bases and the J segment 0 bases; nucleotides outside the gene matches: 6. CDR1 and CDR2 (germline): SGHAT, FQNNGV. CDR3 length: 15 amino acids. The CDR3 DNA is TGTGCCAGCACCCTCCGGGACAGGGACCAAGAGACCCAGTACTTC. It encodes CASTLRDRDQETQYF.

V is TRBV7-9 and J is TRBJ2-7; TRBD1 aligns across 7 bases. This CDR3 has 14 residues. The germline V gene has CDR1 SEHNR and CDR2 FQNEAQ (reference sequence). V shed 4 bases and J 4 bases; nucleotides not matched to a gene: 7. The DNA for the CDR3 is TGTGCCAGCAGCTCTATAGGGACAGAATACGAGCAGTACTTC. Amino acid sequence: CASSSIGTEYEQYF.

V and J are TRBV30 and TRBJ2-2; 7 positions match TRBD2. Germline trimming cut 2 bases from V and 2 bases from J; bases unmatched to any gene: 11. The CDR3 length is 17 residues. CDR1 and CDR2 from the germline V gene are GTSNPN and SVGIG (reference sequence). This CDR3 is CAWSSGASGLNTGELFF. CDR3 DNA: TGTGCCTGGAGTTCTGGGGCTAGCGGTCTAAACACCGGGGAGCTGTTTTTT.

The chain links TRBV12-5 to TRBJ2-3, with D possibly matching TRBD1 (6 bases). V was cut by 10 bases and J by 7 bases, with 18 bases left in between. CDR3 length equals 13 residues. The germline V gene encodes CDR1 LGHNT and CDR2 FRNRAP. Here the CDR3 reads CAIWGQDSHTQYF. The CDR3 DNA reads as TGTGCTATCTGGGGCCAGGACAGCCATACGCAGTATTTT. The full variable domain, with the rest looked up from reference TRBV12-5 and TRBJ2-3, is DARVTQTPRHKVTEMGQEVTMRCQPILGHNTVFWYRQTMMQGLELLAYFRNRAPLDDSGMPKDRFSAEMPDATLATLKIQPSEPRDSAVYFCAIWGQDSHTQYFGPGTRLTVL.

The V call is TRBV5-4, the J call TRBJ2-3; D not certain. Germline V gene lookup returns CDR1 SGHNT and CDR2 YYREEE (reference sequence). Trimming took 0 bases from V and 6 from J, leaving 14 bases between them. The CDR3 contains 15 residues. The CDR3 is CASSLGLTYQDTQYF. The CDR3 bases are TGTGCCAGCAGCTTGGGACTCACTTATCAGGATACGCAGTATTTT.

J is TRBJ2-1 and V is TRBV29-1; D uncertain. Trimming shortened V by 8 bases and J by 3 bases, and 5 bases separated the two germline ends. The CDR3 consists of 10 residues. Germline V gene lookup returns CDR1 SQVTM and CDR2 ANQGSEA. Here the CDR3 DNA reads TGCAGCTGTTACTACAATGAGCAGTTCTTC. This translates into CSCYYNEQFF.

This chain links TRBV6-1 with TRBJ2-5; D not certain. This CDR3 spans 13 amino acids. Germline CDR1 reads MNHNS; CDR2 reads SASEGT. Trimming left V 3 bases short and J 5 bases short, with 10 bases between. CDR3 sequence reads: CASSDFHRETQYF. The DNA for the CDR3 is TGTGCCAGCAGTGATTTCCACCGGGAGACCCAGTACTTC.

This clone was observed a single time. This chain joins TRBV19 and TRBJ2-3; D gene unclear. The CDR3 is made up of 11 amino acids. V was pared by 10 bases and J by 6 bases, with 11 bases between. Germline CDR1 is LNHDA and CDR2 is SQIVND (reference sequence). CDR3: CATTSRDTQYF. The CDR3 DNA reads TGTGCCACCACCTCGAGGGATACGCAGTATTTT. Combining the CDR3 with reference TRBV19 and TRBJ2-3 gives the whole variable domain DGGITQSPKYLFRKEGQNVTLSCEQNLNHDAMYWYRQDPGQGLRLIYYSQIVNDFQKGDIAEGYSVSREKKESFPLTVTSAQKNPTAFYLCATTSRDTQYFGPGTRLTVL.

This clone was detected only once. Other DNA variants within this sample encode the same CDR3. The chain couples TRBV7-9 to TRBJ1-3; D remains unclear. The CDR3 length is 14 residues. The germline gives CDR1 SEHNR, CDR2 FQNEAQ (reference sequence). V was cut by 2 bases and J by 0 bases, with 5 bases left in between. In nucleotides, the CDR3 is TGTGCCAGCAGCTTAACCAGCTCTGGAAACACCATATATTTT. It codes for CASSLTSSGNTIYF.